Listed below are T cell receptor beta chains from one sample, sequenced in a study of blood T cells in healthy people across ages. From the 5' RACE reads, TCRdb called clonotypes with MiXCR, one entry per CDR3 protein. The sample has around 1,800,000 distinct CDR3 sequences, about 39% seen once. The sequenced sample was blood. The receptors come from a human donor in good health. Each CDR3 is given with its conserved first and last residue. A D gene is named only where the DNA matches it firmly. Rows give clone size only sometimes, using once, few, many, or a class for an expanded clone.

D gene	V gene	J gene	clone size	CDR3 length	CDR3 protein	CDR3 DNA
TRBD1	TRBV4-1	TRBJ1-1	.	14	CASSDRARNTEAFF	TGCGCCAGCAGCGACAGGGCACGGAACACTGAAGCTTTCTTT
TRBD2	TRBV24-1	TRBJ2-4	.	17	CATSDSPLAGGGNIQYF	TGTGCCACCAGTGATTCTCCCCTAGCGGGGGGCGGAAACATTCAGTACTTC
.	TRBV18	TRBJ2-3	many	12	CASSPGSDTQYF	TGTGCCAGCAGCCCAGGGTCAGATACGCAGTATTTT
.	TRBV7-2	TRBJ2-5	few	15	CASSFTYLTQETQYF	TGTGCCAGCAGCTTCACTTATCTGACTCAAGAGACCCAGTACTTC
TRBD2	TRBV7-8	TRBJ2-7	once	17	CASSRTSGALTIYEQYF	TGTGCCAGCAGCCGGACTAGCGGGGCTTTAACAATCTACGAGCAGTACTTC
TRBD1	TRBV5-1	TRBJ1-2	.	14	CASSLGDRVNGYTF	TGCGCCAGCAGCTTGGGGGACAGGGTCAACGGCTACACCTTC
.	TRBV7-9	TRBJ2-1	few	14	CASSLGHSLNEQFF	TGTGCCAGCAGCTTGGGCCACAGTCTCAATGAGCAGTTCTTC
.	TRBV7-2	TRBJ2-7	.	14	CASSLSGTTKEQYF	TGTGCCAGCAGCTTAAGCGGGACAACAAAGGAGCAGTACTTC
.	TRBV29-1	TRBJ1-1	.	14	CSVSLRLLNTEAFF	TGCAGCGTTTCATTGCGGTTGCTGAACACTGAAGCTTTCTTT
TRBD1	TRBV7-6	TRBJ2-7	many	13	CASSQGQPYEQYF	TGCGCCAGCAGCCAGGGACAGCCCTACGAGCAGTACTTC
TRBD1	TRBV4-1	TRBJ2-1	few	16	CASSLRTGGAYNEQFF	TGCGCCAGCAGCCTTCGGACAGGGGGCGCCTACAATGAGCAGTTCTTC
.	TRBV20-1	TRBJ2-7	.	14	CSAPGFLTHYEQYF	TGCAGTGCTCCGGGCTTCCTAACCCACTACGAGCAGTACTTC
.	TRBV10-3	TRBJ2-7	.	14	CATRTEEGSYEQYF	TGTGCCACAAGGACGGAGGAAGGCTCCTACGAGCAGTACTTC
.	TRBV12-3/TRBV12-4	TRBJ2-5	.	15	CASSFRRGNQETQYF	TGTGCCAGCAGTTTCCGACGGGGGAATCAAGAGACCCAGTACTTC
TRBD2	TRBV14	TRBJ2-3	few	15	CASRPSGGAPDTQYF	TGTGCCAGCAGACCGAGCGGGGGGGCCCCGGATACGCAGTATTTT
.	TRBV3-1	TRBJ2-3	few	14	CASSHDREPYTQYF	TGTGCCAGCAGCCATGACCGGGAACCGTATACGCAGTATTTT
TRBD1	TRBV7-2	TRBJ1-5	.	17	CASSLEGQPNSNQPQHF	TGTGCCAGCAGCTTAGAGGGACAGCCAAATAGCAATCAGCCCCAGCATTTT
TRBD2	TRBV6-6	TRBJ2-1	few	15	CASSYAGGPLVEQFF	TGTGCCAGCAGTTACGCGGGGGGGCCTTTAGTTGAGCAGTTCTTC
.	TRBV29-1	TRBJ1-5	few	13	CSVEEAQGQPQHF	TGCAGCGTTGAAGAGGCACAGGGTCAGCCCCAGCATTTT
.	TRBV29-1	TRBJ1-2	few	15	CSVEAAPNLGGGYTF	TGCAGCGTTGAAGCGGCGCCAAACCTAGGTGGTGGCTACACCTTC
TRBD1	TRBV29-1	TRBJ1-5	.	14	CSVRGPGVNQPQHF	TGCAGCGTTAGGGGGCCGGGCGTCAATCAGCCCCAGCATTTT
TRBD2	TRBV6-5	TRBJ2-5	.	15	CASRYYSGAQETQYF	TGTGCCAGCAGATACTATAGCGGGGCACAAGAGACCCAGTACTTC
.	TRBV7-2	TRBJ1-1	.	14	CASSLQRGGEKAFF	TGTGCCAGCAGCTTACAGCGGGGGGGAGAGAAAGCTTTCTTT
TRBD2	TRBV20-1	TRBJ2-1	.	13	CSALTSGGQEQFF	TGCAGTGCTCTGACTAGCGGGGGGCAAGAGCAGTTCTTC
.	TRBV3-1	TRBJ2-7	.	11	CATKDLGEQYF	TGTGCCACCAAGGATCTTGGCGAGCAGTACTTC
.	TRBV20-1	TRBJ2-7	.	14	CSAPGKEVPYEQYF	TGCAGTGCTCCCGGGAAGGAAGTCCCGTACGAGCAGTACTTC
TRBD2	TRBV6-5	TRBJ2-7	.	19	CASSYSGLGLAGGPYEQYF	TGTGCCAGCAGTTACTCGGGTTTAGGACTAGCGGGGGGCCCTTACGAGCAGTACTTC
.	TRBV5-6	TRBJ1-2	.	14	CASSPPRTFYGYTF	TGTGCCAGCAGCCCCCCCCGCACCTTCTATGGCTACACCTTC
.	TRBV24-1	TRBJ1-3	.	19	CATSDLTLDPAQGGFTIYF	TGTGCCACCAGTGATTTAACCCTTGATCCTGCACAGGGCGGCTTCACCATATATTTT
.	TRBV12-3/TRBV12-4	TRBJ2-7	.	14	CASSFWDNTYEQYF	TGTGCCAGCAGTTTTTGGGACAACACCTACGAGCAGTACTTC
.	TRBV27	TRBJ2-7	.	14	CASSLSPPSYEQYF	TGTGCCAGCAGTTTATCTCCACCTTCCTACGAGCAGTACTTC
.	TRBV10-3	TRBJ1-1	.	14	CAISRDQGRAEAFF	TGTGCCATCAGCCGGGATCAGGGGCGCGCTGAAGCTTTCTTT
.	TRBV10-3	TRBJ2-1	once	17	CAISDKETGTDYNEQFF	TGTGCCATCAGTGATAAGGAGACGGGAACGGATTACAATGAGCAGTTCTTC
.	TRBV4-2	TRBJ1-5	.	15	CASSLQRGVFQPQHF	TGTGCCAGCAGCTTACAGAGGGGTGTTTTTCAGCCCCAGCATTTT
.	TRBV6-2/TRBV6-3	TRBJ2-1	.	19	CASSYSTGRGALFGNEQFF	TGTGCCAGCAGTTACTCAACAGGACGGGGGGCTTTGTTCGGAAATGAGCAGTTCTTC
TRBD1	TRBV5-1	TRBJ1-1	.	14	CASSWTGERPEAFF	TGCGCCAGCAGCTGGACAGGGGAGAGGCCTGAAGCTTTCTTT
.	TRBV5-6	TRBJ1-2	few	12	CASSLRSLGYTF	TGTGCCAGCAGCTTGAGAAGTTTGGGCTACACCTTC
TRBD1	TRBV4-1	TRBJ1-5	few	16	CASSQDIQGRNQPQHF	TGCGCCAGCAGCCAAGATATACAGGGGAGGAATCAGCCCCAGCATTTT
.	TRBV28	TRBJ1-2	.	17	CASSSSPAGTPPYGYTF	TGTGCCAGCAGTTCGAGCCCCGCTGGGACACCACCCTATGGCTACACCTTC
.	TRBV5-1	TRBJ2-7	.	15	CASSLAAQGPYEQYF	TGCGCCAGCAGCTTGGCCGCGCAGGGGCCATACGAGCAGTACTTC
TRBD2	TRBV7-2	TRBJ2-3	.	16	CASSLIGGRVADTQYF	TGTGCCAGCAGCTTGATCGGTGGGAGGGTAGCAGATACGCAGTATTTT
.	TRBV11-2	TRBJ1-2	.	15	CASSLGNGLSYGYTF	TGTGCCAGCAGCTTAGGCAACGGCTTATCTTATGGCTACACCTTC
TRBD2	TRBV5-1	TRBJ2-1	few	19	CASSLVWLAGGPPYNEQFF	TGCGCCAGCAGCTTGGTTTGGCTAGCGGGGGGCCCCCCCTACAATGAGCAGTTCTTC
.	TRBV11-2	TRBJ2-5	.	14	CASSFNDRYSEQYF	TGTGCCAGCAGCTTCAACGACAGGTATAGTGAGCAGTACTTC